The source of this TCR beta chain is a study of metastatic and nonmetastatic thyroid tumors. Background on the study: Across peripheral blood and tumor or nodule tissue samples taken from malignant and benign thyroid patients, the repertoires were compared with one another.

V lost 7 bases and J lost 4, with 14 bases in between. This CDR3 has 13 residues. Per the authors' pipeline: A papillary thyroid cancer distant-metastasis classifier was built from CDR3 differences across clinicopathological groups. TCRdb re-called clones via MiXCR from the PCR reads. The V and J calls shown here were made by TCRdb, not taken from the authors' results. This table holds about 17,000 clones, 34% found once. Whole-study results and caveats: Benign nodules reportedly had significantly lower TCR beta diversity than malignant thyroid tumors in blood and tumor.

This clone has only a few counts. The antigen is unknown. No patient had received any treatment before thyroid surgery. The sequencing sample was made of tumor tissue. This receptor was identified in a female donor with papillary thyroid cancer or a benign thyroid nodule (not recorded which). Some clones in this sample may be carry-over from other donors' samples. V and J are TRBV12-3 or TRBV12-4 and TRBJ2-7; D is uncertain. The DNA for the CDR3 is TGTGCCAGCACCCCGGGCCCCCCATACGAGCAGTACTTC. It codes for CASTPGPPYEQYF.